These T cell receptor beta chains were read from a single sample in a study of T cell repertoires in aging, cancer and after chemotherapy. TCRdb recomputed calls from the multiplex PCR reads with MiXCR, one row per CDR3 protein. The data hold more than 2,500 distinct CDR3 sequences, with roughly 22% observed a single time. Sequencing input: blood. These TCRs come from a human donor with a solid tumor. CDR3s include the opening cysteine and the closing phenylalanine or tryptophan. The D gene is left open where the match is weak. A row's size may be missing; if present it is once, few, many or a size class.

V gene	J gene	D gene	clone size	CDR3 DNA	CDR3 protein
TRBV14	TRBJ2-5	.	few	TGTGCCAGCAGCCATTTTGAGACCCAGTACTTC	CASSHFETQYF
TRBV7-6	TRBJ2-7	.	medium-sized	TGTGCCAGCAGCTTAGCGCTAGGGGCGGCCTACGAGCAGTACTTC	CASSLALGAAYEQYF
TRBV6-2/TRBV6-3	TRBJ2-1	.	large	TGTGCCAGCAGCGGACAAGGACCAGTACTCTTC	CASSGQGPVLF
TRBV6-2/TRBV6-3	TRBJ2-3	.	medium-sized	TGTGCCAGCAGTCCCGATGGTCGGGGCACAGATACGCAGTATTTT	CASSPDGRGTDTQYF
TRBV5-6	TRBJ1-4	TRBD1	.	TGTGCCAGCAGATCCCTCGACAGGGGAGGGGAAAAACTGTTTTTT	CASRSLDRGGEKLFF
TRBV20-1	TRBJ2-3	TRBD2	.	TGCAGTGCTGCTCCCCCGGGGGGGGGGAGGTATTTT	CSAAPPGGGRYF
TRBV6-5	TRBJ1-4	TRBD1	medium-sized	TGTGCCAGCAAAACAGGGGGAACGACTAATGAAAAACTGTTTTTT	CASKTGGTTNEKLFF
TRBV29-1	TRBJ2-5	.	large	TGCAGCGTGCAGAGCGGGGAGACCCAGTACTTC	CSVQSGETQYF
TRBV6-6	TRBJ2-5	.	medium-sized	TGTGCCAGCAGTTACTCGAGGGACGGCCGACAAGAGACCCAGTACTTC	CASSYSRDGRQETQYF
TRBV6-4	TRBJ2-3	TRBD2	medium-sized	TGTGCCAGCAGTGAATCGGCGGGGGGGCAAGATACGCAGTATTTT	CASSESAGGQDTQYF
TRBV6-2/TRBV6-3	TRBJ1-4	.	few	TGTGCCAGCAGTTACTCGATCCCGGGCTGGTCGGATGAAAAACTGTTTTTT	CASSYSIPGWSDEKLFF
TRBV4-3	TRBJ1-5	.	few	TGCGCCAGCAGCCAATCCTCGCATCAGCCCCAGCATTTT	CASSQSSHQPQHF
TRBV7-9	TRBJ1-2	.	few	TGTGCCAGCAGCCCCTCGGCCGGGATTGCCTATGGCTACACCTTC	CASSPSAGIAYGYTF
TRBV7-6	TRBJ1-5	.	few	TGTGCCAGCAGCTTAGAGGTGACTTGGGGTGATCAGCCCCAGCATTTT	CASSLEVTWGDQPQHF
TRBV7-2	TRBJ2-1	TRBD1	few	TGTGCCAGCAGCTTAGAGGCGGGACAGGGTTACAATGAGCAGTTCTTC	CASSLEAGQGYNEQFF
TRBV7-7	TRBJ2-7	.	.	TGTGCCAGCAGCTCGGACTCCCGACCCTACGAGCAGTACTTC	CASSSDSRPYEQYF
TRBV7-9	TRBJ2-3	.	few	TGTGCCAGCAGCTTACGCCAGGCCACTAGCACAGATACGCAGTATTTT	CASSLRQATSTDTQYF
TRBV6-4	TRBJ2-3	.	medium-sized	TGTGCCAGCAGTGACGGGGGGGATACGCAGTATTTT	CASSDGGDTQYF
TRBV6-1	TRBJ2-7	TRBD2	medium-sized	TGTGCCAGCAGTGAAAGTAGCGGGGGTCCCTACGAGCAGTACTTC	CASSESSGGPYEQYF
TRBV6-5	TRBJ1-2	.	large	TGTGCCAGCAGTCGGGAGGAGGGATATGGCTACACCTTC	CASSREEGYGYTF
TRBV6-4	TRBJ2-3	TRBD1	.	TGTGCCAGCAGTGAAGGGACAGGGGGCACAGATACGCAGTATTTT	CASSEGTGGTDTQYF
TRBV21-1	TRBJ2-1	.	.	TGTGCCAGCAGCAAAACCCACACGGACATGTACTACAATGAGCAGTTCTTC	CASSKTHTDMYYNEQFF
TRBV6-6	TRBJ1-2	.	medium-sized	TGTGCCAGCAGTTACTTTGCGCAGGCCTATGGCTACACCTTC	CASSYFAQAYGYTF
TRBV27	TRBJ2-7	.	.	TGTGCCAGCAGTTTGGGGCAAAGCTCCTACGAGCAGTACTTC	CASSLGQSSYEQYF
TRBV18	TRBJ1-2	TRBD1	.	TGTGCCAGCTCATCGCCGGGACAGAGATTAGGGGGCTACACCTTC	CASSSPGQRLGGYTF
TRBV4-3	TRBJ2-5	.	.	TGCGCCAGCAGCGGTCGAGTAGGGACCCCTAGGGAGACCCAGTACTTC	CASSGRVGTPRETQYF
TRBV5-6	TRBJ1-6	TRBD1	few	TGTGCCAGCAGCAAGGGACAGGGTTCAGGGAGTTCACCCCTCCACTTT	CASSKGQGSGSSPLHF
TRBV6-2/TRBV6-3	TRBJ2-3	TRBD2	large	TGTGCCAGCAGCTCCACTAGCGGGGGGGCCGATACGCAGTATTTT	CASSSTSGGADTQYF
TRBV5-6	TRBJ1-5	.	medium-sized	TGTGCCAGCAGCTTGGGCGGACTCAATCAGCCCCAGCATTTT	CASSLGGLNQPQHF
TRBV29-1	TRBJ2-5	.	large	TGCAGCGTTGGGGGGTGGGATCAAGAGACCCAGTACTTC	CSVGGWDQETQYF
TRBV6-5	TRBJ2-3	.	large	TGTGCCAGCAGTACAGGGAGGACGCAGTATTTT	CASSTGRTQYF
TRBV6-1	TRBJ2-2	.	medium-sized	TGTGCCAGCAGTGAATTCCCAGGGATTCTTAACACCGGGGAGCTGTTTTTT	CASSEFPGILNTGELFF
TRBV7-2	TRBJ1-2	.	few	TGTGCCAGCAGCTTAGGGGTGGGCGGAAGCCTTAACTATGGCTACACCTTC	CASSLGVGGSLNYGYTF
TRBV20-1	TRBJ2-1	TRBD2	.	TGCAGTGCTAGAGATCTAGCGGGGAATGAGCAGTTCTTC	CSARDLAGNEQFF
TRBV19	TRBJ2-7	TRBD1	.	TGTGCCAGTAGCCTCGGGACAGGGGGATGCGAGCAGTACTTC	CASSLGTGGCEQYF
TRBV4-3	TRBJ1-5	.	.	TGCGCCAGCAGCCAAGTCCGGGCCAACAATCAGCCCCAGCATTTT	CASSQVRANNQPQHF
TRBV6-4	TRBJ2-1	TRBD1	.	TGTACCAGCAGTGATGATCCCGGGACAGGGGGCGAGCAGTTCTTC	CTSSDDPGTGGEQFF
TRBV12-3/TRBV12-4	TRBJ1-2	.	.	TGTGCCAGCAGTGGAGGTGCGGGGCGGGGCTATGGCTACACCTTC	CASSGGAGRGYGYTF
TRBV7-2	TRBJ2-1	.	medium-sized	TGTGCCAGCAGCCCCCCCCCGGGCAATGAGCAGTTCTTC	CASSPPPGNEQFF
TRBV4-3	TRBJ1-3	TRBD1	few	TGCGCCAGCAGCCCCCGGACAGGGCAAGGAGGAAACACCATATATTTT	CASSPRTGQGGNTIYF
TRBV10-3	TRBJ2-3	.	medium-sized	TGTGCCATCAGTGAGTCTGCCCGTGAGGGGCATACGCAGTATTTT	CAISESAREGHTQYF
TRBV19	TRBJ2-2	TRBD1	large	TGTGCCACTTCAGTGCCGGGACAGGGGCAAAGCGGGGAGCTGTTTTTT	CATSVPGQGQSGELFF
TRBV5-5	TRBJ2-6	.	medium-sized	TGTGCCAGCAGCTTGGGTGACCTTATTTCTGGGGCTGGGGCCAACGTCCTGACTTTC	CASSLGDLISGAGANVLTF
TRBV29-1	TRBJ1-4	.	large	TGCAGCGTTGGCCGGCCGGGGGAAAAACTGTTTTTT	CSVGRPGEKLFF
TRBV5-1	TRBJ2-7	.	.	TGCGCCAGCAGCTTGGAACCGGGTAGGTACGACCAGTACTTC	CASSLEPGRYDQYF
TRBV18	TRBJ1-1	.	few	TGTGCCAGCTCACGAGAACAGGAGGCCACTGAAGCTTTCTTT	CASSREQEATEAFF
TRBV19	TRBJ1-5	.	medium-sized	TGTGCCAGTCTTAGAGGGGCAGAGGTTAGCAATCAGCCCCAGCATTTT	CASLRGAEVSNQPQHF
TRBV13	TRBJ2-5	.	large	TGTGCCAGCAGCACCTACGGTCAAGAGACCCAGTACTTC	CASSTYGQETQYF
TRBV12-3/TRBV12-4	TRBJ1-3	.	.	TGTGCCAGCAGTCTTAGGGCACCAGCGTTCGGAAACACCATATATTTT	CASSLRAPAFGNTIYF
TRBV12-3/TRBV12-4	TRBJ2-5	TRBD2	medium-sized	TGTGCCAGCACTTTCGGGACTAGCGGATACCAAGAGACCCAGTACTTC	CASTFGTSGYQETQYF
TRBV4-1	TRBJ2-7	.	.	TGCGCCAGCAGCCAAGAAGGGACACCTGCCTACGAGCAGTACTTC	CASSQEGTPAYEQYF
TRBV10-1	TRBJ2-5	TRBD2	.	TGCGCCAGCAGTGAAAGGAGCGGGGGTCGCCAAGAGACCCAGTACTTC	CASSERSGGRQETQYF
TRBV2	TRBJ2-2	TRBD1	.	TGTGCCAGCAGCGACCGGGACAGTGGGTCCGGGGAGCTGTTTTTT	CASSDRDSGSGELFF
TRBV15	TRBJ2-7	TRBD2	few	TGTGCCACCAGCACCCCTAGCGGGGGCCTTTACGAGCAGTACTTC	CATSTPSGGLYEQYF
TRBV15	TRBJ1-2	.	large	TGTGCCACCAGCAGAGACAGGGACTATGGCTACACCTTC	CATSRDRDYGYTF
TRBV18	TRBJ2-2	.	.	TGTGCCAGCTCACGGTCGGGACAAACGAACACCGGGGAGCTGTTTTTT	CASSRSGQTNTGELFF
TRBV5-6	TRBJ1-2	.	few	TGTGCCAGCAGCTTGTTTGATCGAGACACACTAAACTATGGCTACACCTTC	CASSLFDRDTLNYGYTF
TRBV19	TRBJ2-3	.	large	TGTGCCAGTAGTCCCCGCTGGCAGGACCTCACAGATACGCAGTATTTT	CASSPRWQDLTDTQYF
TRBV12-3/TRBV12-4	TRBJ2-1	TRBD2	large	TGTGCCAGCAGTTTCGCGGGGGGGAATGAGCAGTTCTTC	CASSFAGGNEQFF
TRBV6-1	TRBJ1-5	.	few	TGTGCCAGCACCCCGAAGGGGGGGGCGGGCAATCAGCCCCAGCATTTT	CASTPKGGAGNQPQHF